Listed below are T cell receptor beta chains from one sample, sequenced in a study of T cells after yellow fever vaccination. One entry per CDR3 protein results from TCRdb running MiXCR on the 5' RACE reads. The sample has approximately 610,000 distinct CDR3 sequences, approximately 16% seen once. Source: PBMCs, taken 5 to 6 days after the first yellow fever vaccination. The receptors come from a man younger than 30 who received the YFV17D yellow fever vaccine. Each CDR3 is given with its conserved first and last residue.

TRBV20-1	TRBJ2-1	CSATGGGLGGEQFF
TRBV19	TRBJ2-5	CASSRGGRGQETQYF
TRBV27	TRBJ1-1	CASSFGGGIAEAFF
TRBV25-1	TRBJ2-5	CASSGSGTGRPEETQYF
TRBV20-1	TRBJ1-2	CSASNQGKNYGYTF
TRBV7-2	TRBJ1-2	CASSLPDSYGYTF
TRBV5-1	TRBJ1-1	CASSLDSVNTEAFF
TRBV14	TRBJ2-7	CASSQDFWDRAREQYF
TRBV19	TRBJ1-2	CASSFRTVANYGYTF
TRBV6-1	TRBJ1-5	CASRPEQGYYQPQHF
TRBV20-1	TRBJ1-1	CSAREGLKAEAFF
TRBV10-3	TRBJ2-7	CAISESNYEQYF
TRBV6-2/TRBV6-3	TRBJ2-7	CASSLWGEFVEQYF
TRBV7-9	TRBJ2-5	CASSLFLRVQETQYF
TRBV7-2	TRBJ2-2	CASSLAGWAGELFF
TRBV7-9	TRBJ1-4	CASSLEGFYEKLFF
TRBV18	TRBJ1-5	CASSPRAGQGASNQPQHF
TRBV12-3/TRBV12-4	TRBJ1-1	CASTPTGGATEAFF
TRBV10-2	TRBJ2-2	CASSRTGTTDTGELFF
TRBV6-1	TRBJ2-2	CASSPGTFANTGELFF
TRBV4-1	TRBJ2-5	CASSQDNGGASETQYF
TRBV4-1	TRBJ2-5	CASSQTLGLAGEETQYF
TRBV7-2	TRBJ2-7	CASSEGEVAGLYEQYF
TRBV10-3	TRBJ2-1	CAISEPQGDNEQFF
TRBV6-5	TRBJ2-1	CASSSQGGSSYNEQFF
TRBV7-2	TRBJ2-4	CASSLAVTTYF
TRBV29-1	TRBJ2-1	CSVEDPRGGRDEQFF
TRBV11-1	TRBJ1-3	CASSLKGTGVPDKIRNTIYF
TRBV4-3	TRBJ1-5	CASSHNWESNQPQHF
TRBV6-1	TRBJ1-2	CASSQRTITNYGYTF
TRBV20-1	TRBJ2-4	CSARTGNIQYF
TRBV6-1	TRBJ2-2	CASNRLYNTGELFF
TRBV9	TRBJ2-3	CASSAQTSLWTNTDTQYF
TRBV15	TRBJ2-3	CATSRDPAGTGADTQYF
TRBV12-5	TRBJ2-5	CASGVGTGAPEETQYF
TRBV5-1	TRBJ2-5	CASSLGLGGQETQYF
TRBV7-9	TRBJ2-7	CASSSWGYEQYF
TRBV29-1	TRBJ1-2	CSVEQNYGYTF
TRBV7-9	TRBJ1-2	CASSLEMASGGYTF
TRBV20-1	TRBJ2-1	CSALLAGHNEQFF